This T cell receptor (beta chain) appears in the sequencing data of a study of T-cell reconstitution after alpha-beta-depleted transplantation in children (dated by TCRdb to about 2016). Notes on the research overall: The study quantitatively tracked T-cell immune reconstitution after TCRalphabeta/CD19-depleted allogeneic hematopoietic cell transplantation in children using TCR repertoire profiling.

Read against the paper, the sample's treatment or condition label means: allogeneic hematopoietic cell transplantation with graft depleted of TCRalphabeta T cells and CD19 B cells. The children who served as transplant recipients had been given grafts of TCRalphabeta/CD19-depleted allogeneic hematopoietic cells. The sample holds a few counts of this clonotype. Its antigen remains unidentified. Base quality data are lacking; no much larger clone is found one base away. Library generation was performed with PCR. Sequencing was carried out with an Illumina HiSeq 2500. TCR library preparation used molecular barcoding, with unique molecular identifiers applied to normalize quantification of the TCRbeta repertoire. The raw public data were reprocessed by TCRdb itself: fastp quality trimming at Q25, MiXCR clonotype calling, in-frame beta chains only. Rows with a matching CDR3 protein are joined into one entry that keeps the most common DNA and genes. The sample table holds roughly 790,000 distinct CDR3 sequences, of which about 16% were seen once. The ten largest clones represent around 5% of the sample.

CDR1 and CDR2 are read off the germline V gene as KGHSH and LQKENI. V is cut by 4 bases and J by 2 bases, and the space between the germline ends is 14 bases. CDR3 length: 16 amino acids, cysteine to phenylalanine. CDR3 DNA only is kept here, 48 bases in frame from base 1. Summary of the overall study and its limitations: In some patients, the high TCRbeta diversity seen at day 60 was put down to recipient T cells and intrathymic progenitors that had survived conditioning. The apparently early alphabetaT-cell count recovery about two months after transplant was reportedly dependent on only several hundred rapidly expanded clones derived from non-depleted graft cells. Hyperexpanded clone frequencies declined over subsequent months; after one year, T-cell counts and TCRbeta diversity were mostly attributed to newly produced T cells.

The rearrangement combines TRBV18 with TRBJ1-4; no D segment can be confidently identified. This material consisted of PBMCs, mostly from graft donor cells, taken 360 days after TCRalphabeta/CD19-depleted stem cell transplant. The sequence was obtained from a male patient between 10 and 17 years old who had a stem cell transplant for acute lymphoblastic leukemia, so the T cells may come from the graft donor. The CDR3: CASSLGLKATNEKLFF. The nucleotides read TGTGCCAGCTCACTGGGCCTCAAAGCGACTAATGAAAAACTGTTTTTT. The CDR3, completed at both ends by the reference TRBV18 and TRBJ1-4 genes, gives the full variable domain NAGVMQNPRHLVRRRGQEARLRCSPMKGHSHVYWYRQLPEEGLKFMVYLQKENIIDESGMPKERFSAEFPKEGPSILRIQQVVRGDSAAYFCASSLGLKATNEKLFFGSGTQLSVL.